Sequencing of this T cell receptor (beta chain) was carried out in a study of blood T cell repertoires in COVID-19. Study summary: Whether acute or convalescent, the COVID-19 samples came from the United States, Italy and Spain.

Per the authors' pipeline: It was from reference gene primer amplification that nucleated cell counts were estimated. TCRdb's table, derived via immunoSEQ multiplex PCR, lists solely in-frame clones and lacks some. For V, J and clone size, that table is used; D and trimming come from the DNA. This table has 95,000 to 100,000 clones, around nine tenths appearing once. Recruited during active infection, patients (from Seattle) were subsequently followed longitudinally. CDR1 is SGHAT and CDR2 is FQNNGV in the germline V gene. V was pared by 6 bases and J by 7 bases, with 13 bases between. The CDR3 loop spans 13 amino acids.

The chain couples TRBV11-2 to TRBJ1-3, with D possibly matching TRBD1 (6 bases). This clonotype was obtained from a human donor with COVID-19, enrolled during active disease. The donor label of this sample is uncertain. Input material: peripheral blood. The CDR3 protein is CASSLNRVNTIYF. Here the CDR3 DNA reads TGTGCCAGCAGTCTGAACAGGGTGAACACCATATATTTT.